This record looks at one TCR beta chain sequence and its context. This clone showed up just once. Which antigen it targets is not known. No much larger clone exists at a distance of one base, and base qualities are not known. The data are from a study of blood T cell repertoires in COVID-19 (dated by TCRdb to the early 2020s). Context from the whole study: Samples covering the acute and convalescent phases of COVID-19 were provided by collaborators in the United States, Italy and Spain. Subjects who had been exposed to COVID-19, were actively infected with it, or had recovered from it provided the deeply sampled blood TCRbeta repertoires that made up the dataset. Where HLA class I and class II types were available, the types were taken from metadata supplied by the sample provider, not from assay-based typing. A freely available public database, intended as a resource for researchers studying the immune response to SARS-CoV-2, is where the repertoires were released. The samples were drawn from the first 160 participants of the ongoing ImmuneRACE study and from 950 to 1,500 subjects provided by 6 global collaborators. A de-identified subject ID, COVID-19 status, age in years and sex were almost always included in the sample metadata. The prospective study material was composed of cDNA or gDNA derived from T cells, B-cell-depleted T cells, or PBMCs.

Collaborating institutions collected whole blood in K2EDTA tubes following their own protocols. For TCRbeta analysis, collaborators shipped samples as frozen whole blood, isolated PBMCs, or DNA extracted from either of those sample types. TCRbeta CDR3 regions were amplified from genomic DNA by means of the immunoSEQ Assay, a bias-controlled multiplex PCR. The authors' pipeline ran thus. Nucleated cell counts per sample were estimated from amplification of reference gene primers within the assay. To quantify the absolute abundance of each unique TCRbeta CDR3 rearrangement, sequence reads were collapsed and filtered. For each sample, productive Simpson clonality was calculated by taking the square root of Simpson's diversity index across productive rearrangements. As stored in TCRdb, this immuneACCESS dataset retains in-frame rearrangements with V and J assigned. A fraction of the clones does not appear; measured against another copy, unresolved V genes explain less than half of the discrepancy, and the remainder lacks a known reason. The V and J calls and clone size were taken over from that table, and D and trimming were inferred from the DNA. Within this sample are just over 300,000 clones, with roughly 87% of them counted one time only. Roughly 2.1% of the sample comes from the top ten.

V is shortened by 4 bases, J by 6 bases, and the region joining them spans 13 bases. The CDR3 holds 14 amino acids from the cysteine to the phenylalanine. The DNA shown is the 42-base CDR3, in frame from base 1. CDR1 and CDR2 (SNHLY, FYNNEI) derive from the germline V gene. Paper-wide results and their limitations: How much clinical and demographic metadata was included differed by source and by participant, and the metadata was provided uncurated.

Here the chain combines TRBV2 and TRBJ1-5, and TRBD1 may be the D gene, going by 5 matching bases. The receptor was derived from a man aged 18-30 years with active or convalescent COVID-19. Source material: peripheral blood. In nucleotides, the sequence is TGTGCCAGCAGTGGCCAGGGAAGGAGTCAGCCCCAGCATTTT. Its translation is CASSGQGRSQPQHF. Reference TRBV2 and TRBJ1-5 genes cover what lies past the CDR3, so the full variable domain is EPEVTQTPSHQVTQMGQEVILRCVPISNHLYFYWYRQILGQKVEFLVSFYNNEISEKSEIFDDQFSVERPDGSNFTLKIRSTKLEDSAMYFCASSGQGRSQPQHFGDGTRLSIL.